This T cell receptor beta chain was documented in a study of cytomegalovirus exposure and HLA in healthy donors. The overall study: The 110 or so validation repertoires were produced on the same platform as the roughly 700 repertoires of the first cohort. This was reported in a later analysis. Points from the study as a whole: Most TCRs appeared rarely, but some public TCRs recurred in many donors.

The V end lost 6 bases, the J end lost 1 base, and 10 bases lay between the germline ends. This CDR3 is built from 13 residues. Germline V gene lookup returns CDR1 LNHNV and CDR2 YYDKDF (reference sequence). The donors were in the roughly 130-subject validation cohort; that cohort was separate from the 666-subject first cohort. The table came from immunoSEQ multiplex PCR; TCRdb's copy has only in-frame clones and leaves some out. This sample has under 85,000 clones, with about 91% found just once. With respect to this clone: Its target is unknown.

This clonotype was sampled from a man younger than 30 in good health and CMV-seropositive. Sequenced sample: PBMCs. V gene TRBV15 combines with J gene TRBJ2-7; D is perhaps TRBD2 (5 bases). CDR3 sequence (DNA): TGTGCCACCAGTCCGGGGTCGTCCTACGAGCAGTACTTC. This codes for CATSPGSSYEQYF. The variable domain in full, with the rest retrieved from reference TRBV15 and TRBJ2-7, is DAMVIQNPRYQVTQFGKPVTLSCSQTLNHNVMYWYQQKSSQAPKLLFHYYDKDFNNEADTPDNFQSRRPNTSFCFLDIRSPGLGDTAMYLCATSPGSSYEQYFGPGTRLTVT.